This paragraph reports one T cell receptor (beta chain). Its antigen is currently unknown. This record comes from a study of T cell responses to AZD1222 COVID-19 vaccine. Here immunoSEQ multiplex PCR was the method, and the copy in TCRdb shows in-frame clones only, minus some. The repertoire has some 100,000 clones, approximately 90% of them found once; the top ten carry about 3%. Second doses that came at about 4 or about 12 weeks were put together. Germline assignment: CDR1 SGHNT and CDR2 YYREEE (reference sequence). The CDR3 is 14 amino acids. Trimming took 4 bases from V and 8 from J, leaving 18 bases between them. Whole-study findings and limits: Regions left unmutated in variants are reportedly the target of nearly half of spike-specific TCRs. The donors showed a predominance of white British ancestry and of females, with possible underestimation of clonal diversity. With two AZD1222 doses given, Spike-specific TCR breadth and depth both rose.

The receptor was isolated from an adult who received the AZD1222 COVID-19 vaccine. The source material was peripheral blood, sampled 28 days after the second AZD1222 dose. The chain combines TRBV5-4 with TRBJ1-2; D ambiguous. CDR3 sequence reads: CASSLSGVLNGYTF. CDR3 bases: TGTGCCAGCAGCCTATCCGGGGTTCTTAACGGCTACACCTTC. Using reference TRBV5-4 and TRBJ1-2 for the parts outside the CDR3, the full variable domain is ETGVTQSPTHLIKTRGQQVTLRCSSQSGHNTVSWYQQALGQGPQFIFQYYREEENGRGNFPPRFSGLQFPNYSSELNVNALELDDSALYLCASSLSGVLNGYTFGSGTRLTVV.